Each of the 18 T cell receptor beta chains below was sequenced from the same sample in a study of T cells in Graves' hyperthyroidism and ophthalmopathy. It was RNA transcripts that yielded the amplified TCR beta CDR3 regions. The study used the HTBI primer set for a first-round RT-PCR of the TCR CDR3. TCRdb reanalysed the multiplex PCR reads using MiXCR and keeps one entry per CDR3 protein. The sample has approximately 400,000 distinct CDR3 sequences, about 13% seen once. Specimen: blood. These receptors were collected from a man younger than 40 with Graves' hyperthyroidism that later progressed to Graves' ophthalmopathy.

Turning to this clonotype: At one of its ends the junction is not consistent with the germline gene, which may arise from a read error. The CDR3 coding sequence is TGTGCCTGCAGTTTGAGCAGGGAGGCAGATACGCAGTATTTT. Protein product: CACSLSREADTQYF. The chain combines TRBV27 with TRBJ2-3; the D gene is possibly TRBD2 (6 bases). This CDR3 is built from 14 residues. Per the germline V gene, CDR1 is MNHEY and CDR2 is SMNVEV (reference sequence).

This clonotype was observed many times. The chain has TRBV5-1 and TRBJ1-6, with D uncertain. Trimming removed 4 bases at V and 4 bases at J, with 9 bases between. CDR1 is SGHRS and CDR2 is YFSETQ in the germline V gene. The CDR3 spans 14 residues. This CDR3 is CASSPTDYNSPLHF. In nucleotides, the CDR3 is TGCGCCAGCAGCCCGACTGATTATAATTCACCCCTCCACTTT.

As to this clonotype: One end of the junction fails to match germline, which may point to a read error. The chain combines TRBV28 with TRBJ1-4; no clear D gene. CDR3 length: 14 amino acids. Germline lookup yields CDR1 MDHEN and CDR2 SYDVKM. This CDR3 reads CAGSPIDSNEKLFF. The DNA for the CDR3 is TGTGCCGGCAGTCCGATTGACTCTAATGAAAAACTGTTTTTT.

Ten or more counts support this clonotype. J is TRBJ1-1 and V is TRBV13; perhaps TRBD1 as D (5 bases). Germline assignment: CDR1 PRHDT and CDR2 FYEKMQ (reference sequence). The CDR3 sequence is 13 residues long. V shed 5 bases and J shed 3 bases, with 10 bases lying between them. This chain's CDR3 is CASSIGTDTEAFF. The CDR3 DNA sequence: TGTGCCAGCAGCATCGGGACGGACACTGAAGCTTTCTTT.

V gene TRBV5-1 combines with J gene TRBJ2-3; 16 nucleotides agree with TRBD2. CDR3 length: 18 amino acids. Germline V gene lookup returns CDR1 SGHRS and CDR2 YFSETQ. The ends lost 4 bases at V and 4 bases at J; junction bases unmatched: 9. CDR3 nucleotide sequence: TGCGCCAGCAGCGACCCCGGGACTAGCGGGGGGGCCCCAGATACGCAGTATTTT. Its translation: CASSDPGTSGGAPDTQYF.

This clonotype was observed at least ten times. The chain joins TRBV18 to TRBJ1-1, with D unresolved. Trimming took off 2 bases at V and 3 bases at J, with 13 bases between the two ends. In germline, CDR1 is KGHSH, CDR2 LQKENI. The CDR3 has 15 amino acids. CDR3 sequence reads: CASSPASGPHTEAFF. The CDR3 DNA follows: TGTGCCAGCTCACCAGCTTCCGGGCCCCACACTGAAGCTTTCTTT.

This clonotype showed up many times. This chain uses TRBV2 with TRBJ1-4, with D possibly matching TRBD1 (6 bases). Germline loops: CDR1 SNHLY, CDR2 FYNNEI. The CDR3 sequence is 14 residues long. The V end was cut by 5 bases, the J end by 3 bases, with 10 bases between. CDR3 coding DNA: TGTGCCAGCAGTACAGGGACGGCTAATGAAAAACTGTTTTTT. As protein: CASSTGTANEKLFF.

This clonotype was seen ten or more times. The V gene is TRBV2, the J gene TRBJ1-4; D is perhaps TRBD1 (6 bases). Per the germline V gene, CDR1 is SNHLY and CDR2 is FYNNEI. V lost 6 bases and J lost 0, with 17 bases in between. CDR3 length equals 17 residues. This CDR3 is CASRRGEAPATNEKLFF. DNA for the CDR3: TGTGCCAGCAGAAGGGGGGAGGCGCCTGCAACTAATGAAAAACTGTTTTTT.

This clonotype was picked up many times. The V and J genes are TRBV10-3 and TRBJ1-1; D is unclear. Germline CDR1 reads ENHRY; CDR2 reads SYGVKD. Trimming took 8 bases from V and 0 from J, leaving 19 bases between them. This CDR3 contains 16 residues. Written as DNA, the CDR3 is TGTGCCATCTCCCCTTTATCGACGGTGATGAACACTGAAGCTTTCTTT. Translating it yields CAISPLSTVMNTEAFF.

This clonotype has a count of ten or more. The genes are TRBV20-1 and TRBJ1-1; maybe TRBD1 (6 bases). The CDR3 is 13 residues long. Germline V gene lookup returns CDR1 DFQATT and CDR2 SNEGSKA (reference sequence). As DNA, the CDR3 is TGCAGGCCATCCCAGGGGTTTAACACTGAAGCTTTCTTT. Amino acids: CRPSQGFNTEAFF.

This chain links TRBV5-1 with TRBJ2-2; D perhaps matches TRBD1 (6 bases). The CDR3 loop spans 16 amino acids. V lost 5 bases and J 3 bases, leaving 17 bases between the germline ends. Germline-derived CDR1 and CDR2 are SGHRS and YFSETQ. The CDR3 nucleotides read TGCGCCAGCAGGAAAACGTACAGGGCACACACCGGGGAGCTGTTTTTT. Protein product: CASRKTYRAHTGELFF.

This clonotype was seen at least ten times. The chain has TRBV2 and TRBJ2-1, with 14 bases matching TRBD2. Trimming at V came to 0 bases and at J to 9 bases, leaving 7 bases not matched to a gene. Germline V CDR1 and CDR2: SNHLY, FYNNEI. The length of the CDR3 is 17 residues. This CDR3 is CASSEALGLAGAIEQFF. The CDR3 bases are TGTGCCAGCAGTGAAGCCTTGGGACTAGCGGGGGCAATTGAGCAGTTCTTC.

This clonotype was observed many times. The chain combines TRBV28 with TRBJ2-2; D possibly corresponds to TRBD1 (6 bases). CDR1 is MDHEN, CDR2 SYDVKM, per germline. This CDR3 contains 13 residues. V was clipped by 8 bases and J by 5 bases, with 12 bases between them. The CDR3 region has the DNA TGTGCCAGCTGTTGGGGGCGGACCGGGGAGCTGTTTTTT. Amino acids: CASCWGRTGELFF. The variable domain in full, completed from reference TRBV28 and TRBJ2-2, reads DVKVTQSSRYLVKRTGEKVFLECVQDMDHENMFWYRQDPGLGLRLIYFSYDVKMKEKGDIPEGYSVSREKKERFSLILESASTNQTSMYLCASCWGRTGELFFGEGSRLTVL.

This clonotype was detected ten times or more. V usage is TRBV5-1 and J usage is TRBJ1-5; D gene unclear. Germline V gene lookup returns CDR1 SGHRS and CDR2 YFSETQ. The ends were cut back, 1 base at V and 4 bases at J, with 6 bases in the middle. The CDR3 consists of 13 residues. The CDR3 loop is CASSLYLNQPQHF. The CDR3 coding sequence is TGCGCCAGCAGCTTGTACCTGAATCAGCCCCAGCATTTT.

This clonotype was seen at least ten times. The CDR3 region is CASSLAERGTEAFF. CDR3 DNA sequence: TGCGCCAGCAGCTTGGCCGAGCGTGGAACTGAAGCTTTCTTT. The rearrangement uses TRBV5-1 and TRBJ1-1; D call uncertain. There are 14 residues in the CDR3. Trimming cost V 0 bases and J 5 bases, with 11 bases left between them. Per germline, CDR1 SGHRS and CDR2 YFSETQ.

This clonotype turned up a few times. The chain recombines TRBV6-1 with TRBJ1-2; no firm D call. This CDR3 contains 14 residues. Looked up from germline, CDR1 is MNHNS and CDR2 is SASEGT. V was shortened by 5 bases and J by 0 bases, with 10 bases between the two germline ends. This chain's CDR3 is CASSTFSANYGYTF. DNA for the CDR3: TGTGCCAGCAGTACATTTTCGGCTAACTATGGCTACACCTTC.

This clonotype has more than one count but fewer than ten. The chain links TRBV19 to TRBJ1-5; 9 positions match TRBD1. The CDR3 contains 14 residues. The germline gives CDR1 LNHDA, CDR2 SQIVND (reference sequence). J gave up 9 bases and V 7 bases, and 10 bases lay outside the gene matches. The CDR3 DNA reads TGTGCCAGTATGGACAGGGGTGGTTTTCGGCCCCAGCATTTT. Translating gives CASMDRGGFRPQHF.

This chain uses TRBV20-1 with TRBJ1-3; tentatively, D is TRBD1 (5 bases). This CDR3 has 13 amino acids. The germline V gene has CDR1 DFQATT and CDR2 SNEGSKA (reference sequence). V gave up 2 bases and J gave up 2 bases, with 7 bases separating them. The CDR3 DNA follows: TGCAGTGCTAGACAGGGCGCTGGAAACACCATATATTTT. Translated: CSARQGAGNTIYF.